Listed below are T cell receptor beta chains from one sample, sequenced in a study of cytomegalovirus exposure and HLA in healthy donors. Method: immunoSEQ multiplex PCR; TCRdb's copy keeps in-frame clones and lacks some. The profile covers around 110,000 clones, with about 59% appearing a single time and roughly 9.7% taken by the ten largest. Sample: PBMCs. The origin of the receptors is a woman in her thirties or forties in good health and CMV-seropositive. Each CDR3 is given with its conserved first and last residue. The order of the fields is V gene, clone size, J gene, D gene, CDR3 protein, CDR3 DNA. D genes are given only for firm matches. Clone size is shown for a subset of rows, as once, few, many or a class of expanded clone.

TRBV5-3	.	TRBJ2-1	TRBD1	CARSFLDRARNEQFF	TGTGCCAGAAGCTTCCTGGACAGGGCCAGGAATGAGCAGTTCTTC
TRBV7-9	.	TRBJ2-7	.	CASSSVTSWYEQYF	TGTGCCAGCAGCTCGGTGACTAGTTGGTACGAGCAGTACTTC
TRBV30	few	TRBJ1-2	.	CACTGAYGYTF	TGTGCTTGTACAGGAGCCTATGGCTACACCTTC
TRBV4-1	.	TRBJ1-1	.	CASSHVGAHTEAFF	TGCGCCAGCAGCCATGTAGGGGCGCACACTGAAGCTTTCTTT
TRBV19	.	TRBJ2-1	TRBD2	CASSIWREGHMEQFF	TGTGCCAGTAGTATCTGGCGGGAGGGACATATGGAGCAGTTCTTC
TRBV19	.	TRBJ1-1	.	CASTISPGAWTEAFF	TGTGCCAGTACCATTTCACCAGGGGCGTGGACTGAAGCTTTCTTT
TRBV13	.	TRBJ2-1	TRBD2	CASSLGSGGRMDEQFF	TGTGCCAGCAGCTTAGGGTCGGGAGGGAGGATGGATGAGCAGTTCTTC
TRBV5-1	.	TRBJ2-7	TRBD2	CASSVAGSSYEQYF	TGCGCCAGCAGCGTAGCGGGATCCTCCTACGAGCAGTACTTC
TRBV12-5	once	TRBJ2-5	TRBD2	CASGDSGSHEETQYF	TGTGCTAGTGGTGACAGCGGGAGTCATGAGGAGACCCAGTACTTC
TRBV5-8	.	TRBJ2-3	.	CASSFPDTTFTDTQYF	TGTGCCAGCAGCTTTCCGGACACAACCTTCACAGATACGCAGTATTTT
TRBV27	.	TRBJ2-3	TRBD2	CASSFWTSGRVVDTQYF	TGTGCCAGCAGTTTCTGGACTAGCGGGAGGGTAGTGGATACGCAGTATTTT
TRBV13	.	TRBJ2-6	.	CASSLSAGRAGANVLTF	TGTGCCAGCAGCTTATCTGCGGGAAGAGCTGGGGCCAACGTCCTGACTTTC
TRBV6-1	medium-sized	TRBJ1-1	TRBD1	CASSLTGENTEAFF	TGTGCCAGCAGCCTAACAGGGGAGAACACTGAAGCTTTCTTT
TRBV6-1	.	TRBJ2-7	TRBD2	CASLFELAGFEQYF	TGTGCCAGCCTGTTTGAACTAGCGGGTTTCGAGCAGTACTTC
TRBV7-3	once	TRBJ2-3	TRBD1	CASGTGQDTDTQYF	TGTGCCAGCGGCACGGGACAGGACACAGATACGCAGTATTTT
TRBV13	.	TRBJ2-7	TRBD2	CASSPAAFTSGSYEQYF	TGTGCCAGCAGCCCGGCGGCCTTCACTAGCGGGAGTTACGAGCAGTACTTC
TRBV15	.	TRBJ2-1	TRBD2	CATSRDYPSGTYNEQFF	TGTGCCACCAGCAGAGATTACCCTAGCGGGACGTACAATGAGCAGTTCTTC